This TCR beta chain emerged from a study of response to subunit inactivated influenza vaccine. Study-level points and caveats: Authors suggested few new T cells are recruited by each seasonal influenza vaccination.

CDR1 and CDR2 (germline): DFQATT, SNEGSKA (reference sequence). Losses at the gene ends were 6 bases for V and 5 bases for J; bases not matched to a gene: 11. The CDR3 covers 17 residues. TCRdb processed the RT-PCR reads anew with MiXCR; each CDR3 protein has one entry. The data show 500,000 to 550,000 distinct CDR3 sequences, 7.2% seen once. This clonotype was counted many times. What it binds is unknown. V usage is TRBV20-1 and J usage is TRBJ2-1; 15 nucleotides align to TRBD2. Source: PBMCs from blood, taken around 25 months after vaccination. The TCR comes from a man between 50 and 69 years old who received an inactivated influenza vaccine. The CDR3 region is CSAPGTSGGLLNNEQFF. DNA of the CDR3: TGCAGTGCACCCGGGACTAGCGGGGGGCTCTTAAACAATGAGCAGTTCTTC.